This T cell receptor (beta chain) was obtained from a study of T cells in Graves' hyperthyroidism and ophthalmopathy. The CDR3 regions of TCR beta were amplified from RNA transcripts. With the HTBI primer set, the TCR CDR3 went through a first round of RT-PCR. TCRdb used MiXCR to reprocess the multiplex PCR reads, holding one entry per CDR3 protein. The sample yields under 450,000 distinct CDR3 sequences, 15% to 19% seen once. There are 15 residues in the CDR3. Trimming at V came to 6 bases and at J to 3 bases, leaving 8 bases not matched to a gene. This clonotype was recorded at least ten times. Sequencing used blood. The rearrangement uses TRBV12-3 or TRBV12-4 and TRBJ1-5, with 7 bases identical to TRBD1. The clonotype comes from a woman aged 18-35 years with Graves' hyperthyroidism. The CDR3 DNA follows: TGTGCCAGCAGCCGGGAACAGGGGCTCAATCAGCCCCAGCATTTT. It encodes CASSREQGLNQPQHF.